The 27 T cell receptor beta chains given below trace back to one sample, sequenced in a study of blood T cell repertoires in COVID-19. Assay: immunoSEQ multiplex PCR; the TCRdb copy retains only in-frame clones and omits some. The profile covers 150,000 to 200,000 clones, with 65% to 80% appearing a single time and around 17% taken by the ten largest. The sequenced sample was PBMCs or T cells enriched from blood (not recorded which). Receptors were obtained from a woman aged 50 to 60 with acute COVID-19.

The chain recombines TRBV6-6 with TRBJ1-5, with TRBD1 as a possible D gene (5 bases). The CDR3 is 16 residues long. Per the germline V gene, CDR1 is MNHNY and CDR2 is SVGAGI (reference sequence). The V and J ends lost 2 bases and 3 bases respectively, with 14 bases between them. Here the CDR3 DNA reads TGTGCCAGCAGTTACGGTCTGGGGGGGTACAATCAGCCCCAGCATTTT. This sequence encodes CASSYGLGGYNQPQHF.

CDR3 loop: CASSQGAGGYTF. The CDR3, as DNA: TGTGCCAGCAGTCAGGGGGCCGGTGGCTACACCTTC. The chain has TRBV28 and TRBJ1-2, with TRBD1 identical over 8 bases. V dropped 5 bases and J dropped 7; count of bases not matched to a gene: 3. Germline CDR1 reads MDHEN; CDR2 reads SYDVKM. CDR3 length: 12 amino acids.

Comments on this clone: Germline and junction disagree at one end, which may indicate a read error. The chain employs TRBV4-1 and TRBJ1-2; 8 bases match TRBD1. The CDR3 loop spans 15 amino acids. CDR1 and CDR2 from the germline V gene are MGHRA and YSYEKL. The CDR3 here is CASSQADRGSTHPHF. CDR3 in DNA: TGCGCCAGCAGCCAAGCTGACAGGGGCTCCACCCACCCCCACTTC.

This clone has a handful of counts. The CDR3 spells CASTKEDQPQHF. The CDR3 DNA reads as TGTGCCAGTACAAAGGAGGATCAGCCCCAGCATTTT. The chain joins TRBV19 to TRBJ1-5, with unresolved D. The CDR3 runs 12 residues. Trimming stripped 7 bases from V and 5 bases from J, with 9 bases between. Germline V gives CDR1 LNHDA, CDR2 SQIVND (reference sequence).

This chain links TRBV6-6 with TRBJ2-7, with 10 bases that match TRBD2. From germline, CDR1 is MNHNY and CDR2 SVGAGI (reference sequence). CDR3 length equals 15 residues. With 6 bases clipped from V and 1 base from J, the junction kept 6 bases outside the gene matches. CDR3 sequence: CASRDSGGPSYEQYV. As DNA, the CDR3 is TGTGCCAGCAGGGATAGCGGGGGGCCTTCCTACGAGCAGTACGTC.

The chain has TRBV18 and TRBJ2-7; no definite D call. The CDR3 has 13 residues. The germline V gene has CDR1 KGHSH and CDR2 LQKENI. V shed 2 bases and J shed 6 bases, with 11 bases lying between them. The CDR3 DNA reads as TGTGCCAGCTCACCAGGAAAGTGGGCCGAGCAGTACGTC. Residues: CASSPGKWAEQYV.

This clone is a singleton in its sample. Here the CDR3 DNA reads TGTGCCAGCAGTGAAACAACAGGAGGGGCTAATGAAAAACTGTTTTTT. Amino acid sequence: CASSETTGGANEKLFF. This chain joins TRBV6-1 and TRBJ1-4; TRBD1 is a possible D gene (5 bases). V dropped 2 bases and J dropped 3 bases, with 13 bases sitting between them. This CDR3 is built from 16 residues. Per germline, CDR1 MNHNS and CDR2 SASEGT.

V and J are TRBV19 and TRBJ2-2, with a tentative D call TRBD2 (5 bases). The V end lost 2 bases, the J end lost 2 bases, and 9 bases lay between the germline ends. From germline, CDR1 is LNHDA and CDR2 SQIVND (reference sequence). This CDR3 has 15 amino acids. The CDR3 reads CASSIQAGNTGELFF. The CDR3 region has the DNA TGTGCCAGTAGTATACAGGCGGGTAACACCGGGGAGCTGTTTTTT.

The chain uses TRBV29-1 and TRBJ2-3, with unresolved D. CDR1 and CDR2 from the germline V gene are SQVTM and ANQGSEA. V was cut by 6 bases and J by 6 bases, with 7 bases left in between. The CDR3 is made up of 10 amino acids. The CDR3 nucleotides read TGCAGCGTCCGGCGGGATACGCAGTATTTT. It yields the protein CSVRRDTQYF.

The chain couples TRBV5-5 to TRBJ2-2; 9 bases map to TRBD2. Germline values: CDR1 SGHKS, CDR2 YYEKEE (reference sequence). The CDR3 contains 18 residues. The V and J ends lost 3 bases and 3 bases, in that order; junction bases with no gene match: 12. CDR3 DNA: TGTGCCAGCAGCTGGAGGTGGGCTAGCGGGGAGTACACCGGGGAGCTGTTTTTT. This codes for CASSWRWASGEYTGELFF.

V usage is TRBV6-5 and J usage is TRBJ1-3, with TRBD1 as a possible D gene (5 bases). CDR3 length: 15 amino acids. From germline, CDR1 is MNHEY and CDR2 SVGAGI. The V and J ends lost 6 bases and 0 bases respectively, with 12 bases between them. The CDR3 DNA is TGTGCCAGCAGAAAAGGGGCGGTCTCTGGAAACACCATATATTTT. Amino acids: CASRKGAVSGNTIYF.

This clone showed up just a few times. The chain employs TRBV6-5 and TRBJ2-2; 8 bases agree with TRBD1. The V and J ends lost 6 bases and 5 bases, in that order; junction bases with no gene match: 8. There are 15 residues in the CDR3. Germline CDR1 is MNHEY and CDR2 is SVGAGI. The CDR3 here is CASSRRDRWTGELFF. CDR3 nucleotides: TGTGCCAGCAGCCGCCGGGACAGGTGGACCGGGGAGCTGTTTTTT.

This clone was found a few times. The chain couples TRBV3-1 (or the pseudogene TRBV3-2) to TRBJ2-1; 10 nucleotides line up with TRBD1. Trimming took 5 bases from V and 4 from J; bases not matched to a gene: 2. Germline V gene data show CDR1 as LGHDT and CDR2 as YNNKEL (reference sequence). The CDR3 spans 14 residues. Here the CDR3 reads CASSWDRGYNEQFF. In nucleotides, the CDR3 is TGTGCCAGCAGCTGGGACAGGGGATACAATGAGCAGTTCTTC.

Many counts were recorded for this clone. The V and J genes are TRBV5-1 and TRBJ1-1; weak D call: TRBD1 (5 bases). V was shortened by 1 base and J by 1 base, with 8 bases between the two germline ends. From germline, CDR1 is SGHRS and CDR2 YFSETQ. There are 14 residues in the CDR3. Written as DNA, the CDR3 is TGCGCCAGCAGCTTGATGACAGCGAACACTGAAGCTTTCTTT. Protein: CASSLMTANTEAFF.

The chain joins TRBV5-4 to TRBJ2-6; D not certain. The CDR3 has 16 residues. Germline-derived CDR1 and CDR2 are SGHNT and YYREEE (reference sequence). Between the trimmed V and J ends, which lost 0 bases and 4 bases, there was a span of 11 bases. CDR3: CASSLDDRVGANVLTF. DNA for the CDR3: TGTGCCAGCAGCTTGGACGACCGGGTAGGGGCCAACGTCCTGACTTTC.

CDR3 DNA sequence: TGTGCCAGCAGTATCGGGGACAATGAGCAGTTCTTC. This gives the protein CASSIGDNEQFF. The V call is TRBV12-3 or TRBV12-4, the J call TRBJ2-1; a weak D match, TRBD2 (5 bases). V was clipped by 5 bases and J by 5 bases, with 7 bases between them. The CDR3 spans 12 residues.

This clone occurred a few times. This sequence joins TRBV6-6 and TRBJ1-5; the match to TRBD1 covers 8 bases. Germline V gene sequence: CDR1 MNHNY, CDR2 SVGAGI (reference sequence). The CDR3 is made up of 16 amino acids. V was clipped by 5 bases and J by 7 bases; unmatched bases: 13. CDR3 bases: TGTGCCAGCAGTCGAGATCCCCCACGACAGGGGCAGCCCCAGCATTTT. Translating gives CASSRDPPRQGQPQHF.

This chain links TRBV4-2 with TRBJ2-5; weak D call: TRBD1 (5 bases). V shed 1 base and J shed 1 base, with 7 bases lying between them. The CDR3 is 14 residues long. Germline CDR1 and CDR2: LGHNA and YNFKEQ. In nucleotides, the CDR3 is TGTGCCAGCAGCCAAGGGGGCTTCCAAGAGACCCAGTACTTC. This translates into CASSQGGFQETQYF.

CDR3 protein: CASSRGADPYEQYV. The CDR3, as DNA: TGCGCCAGCAGTCGTGGGGCTGATCCCTACGAGCAGTACGTC. The chain combines TRBV23-1 with TRBJ2-7; D perhaps matches TRBD1 (5 bases). TRBV23-1 is sorted into the ORF group, with uncertain function. Trimming removed 4 bases at V and 2 bases at J, with 12 bases between. The CDR3 covers 14 residues.

There are many counts of this clone. This CDR3 is also generated by other DNA sequences in the sample. The chain has TRBV6-5 and TRBJ2-2, with TRBD2 as a possible D gene (5 bases). Between the trimmed V and J ends, which lost 6 bases and 1 base, there was a span of 9 bases. The CDR3 has 14 amino acids. CDR1 is MNHEY, CDR2 SVGAGI, per germline. The CDR3 loop reads CASRPRGNTGELFF. The CDR3 DNA reads TGTGCCAGCAGACCACGGGGGAACACCGGGGAGCTGTTTTTT.

There are a few counts of this clone. The V and J genes are TRBV27 and TRBJ1-2; D remains ambiguous. The V and J ends lost 8 bases and 6 bases respectively, with 10 bases between them. In germline, CDR1 is MNHEY, CDR2 SMNVEV (reference sequence). The length of the CDR3 is 11 residues. The chain's CDR3 is CASQDQNGYTF. The CDR3 bases are TGTGCCAGCCAGGATCAGAATGGCTACACCTTC.

V usage is TRBV30 and J usage is TRBJ1-1; perhaps TRBD1 as D (6 bases). Trimming pared 5 bases from V and 0 bases from J, leaving 13 bases between. This CDR3 comprises 14 residues. The germline CDR1 and CDR2 sequences are GTSNPN and SVGIG (reference sequence). The CDR3 region is CAWEQGKVNTEAFF. As DNA, the CDR3 is TGTGCCTGGGAACAGGGTAAGGTGAACACTGAAGCTTTCTTT.

The V call is TRBV5-1, the J call TRBJ1-1, with a tentative D call TRBD1 (5 bases). V lost 3 bases and J 8 bases, leaving 8 bases between the germline ends. The CDR3 length is 11 residues. Germline V gives CDR1 SGHRS, CDR2 YFSETQ. DNA for the CDR3: TGCGCCAGCAGCTACGGACAAGAAGCTTTCTTT. Translating gives CASSYGQEAFF.

CDR3 sequence reads: CASSSYEDRDRATDTQYF. The CDR3 nucleotides read TGTGCCAGCAGCTCATATGAAGACCGGGACAGGGCCACAGATACGCAGTATTTT. The chain couples TRBV7-9 to TRBJ2-3, with TRBD1 matching over 9 bases. The CDR3 sequence is 18 residues long. V lost 4 bases, J lost 2 bases, and 13 bases stayed unmatched. CDR1 SEHNR and CDR2 FQNEAQ come from the germline V gene (reference sequence). Drawing the rest from reference TRBV7-9 and TRBJ2-3, the complete variable domain is DTGVSQNPRHKITKRGQNVTFRCDPISEHNRLYWYRQTLGQGPEFLTYFQNEAQLEKSRLLSDRFSAERPKGSFSTLEIQRTEQGDSAMYLCASSSYEDRDRATDTQYFGPGTRLTVL.

V usage is TRBV24-1 and J usage is TRBJ1-1; D is possibly TRBD1 (5 bases). Germline CDR1 KGHDR, CDR2 SFDVKD. This CDR3 is built from 13 residues. Trimming took off 4 bases at V and 12 bases at J, with 17 bases between the two ends. The CDR3 loop is CATSDPTGGKTFF. For the CDR3, the DNA is TGTGCCACCAGTGACCCCACGGGGGGTAAGACTTTCTTT.

In its sample, this clone was seen once. V usage is TRBV6-4 and J usage is TRBJ2-2, with 8 bases aligning to TRBD2. With 4 bases clipped from V and 1 base from J, the junction kept 2 bases outside the gene matches. Looked up from germline, CDR1 is MRHNA and CDR2 is SNTAGT. The CDR3 totals 15 residues. Here the CDR3 DNA reads TGTGCCAGCAGTGGGCTAGCGGGGAACACCGGGGAGCTGTTTTTT. It yields the protein CASSGLAGNTGELFF.

This clone was observed once. Other DNA sequences from this sample encode an identical CDR3 as well. The rearrangement links TRBV4-3 to TRBJ1-4; D gene ambiguous. Trimming stripped 4 bases from V and 0 bases from J, with 9 bases between. The CDR3 totals 15 residues. Germline CDR1 reads LGHNA; CDR2 reads YSLEER. CDR3 DNA sequence: TGCGCCAGCAGCCCGACATTTGCAACTAATGAAAAACTGTTTTTT. It yields the protein CASSPTFATNEKLFF.